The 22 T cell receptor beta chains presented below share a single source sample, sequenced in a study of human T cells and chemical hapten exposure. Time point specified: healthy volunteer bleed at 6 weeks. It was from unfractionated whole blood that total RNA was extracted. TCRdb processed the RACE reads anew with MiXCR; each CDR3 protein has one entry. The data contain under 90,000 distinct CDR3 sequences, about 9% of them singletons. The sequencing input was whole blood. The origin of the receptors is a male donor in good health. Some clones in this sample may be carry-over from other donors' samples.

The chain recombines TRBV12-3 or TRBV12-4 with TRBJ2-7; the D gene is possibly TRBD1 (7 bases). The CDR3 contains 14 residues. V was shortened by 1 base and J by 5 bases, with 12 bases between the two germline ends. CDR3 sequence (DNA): TGTGCCAGCAGTTTAGAAGGAGGGGGCGACGAGCAGTACTTC. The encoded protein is CASSLEGGGDEQYF.

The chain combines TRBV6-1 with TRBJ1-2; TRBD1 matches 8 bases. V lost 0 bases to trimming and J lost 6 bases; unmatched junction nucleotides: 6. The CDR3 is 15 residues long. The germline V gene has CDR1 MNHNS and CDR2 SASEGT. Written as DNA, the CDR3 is TGTGCCAGCAGTGAAGCGAAGGGACAGGTAGATGGCTACACCTTC. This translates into CASSEAKGQVDGYTF.

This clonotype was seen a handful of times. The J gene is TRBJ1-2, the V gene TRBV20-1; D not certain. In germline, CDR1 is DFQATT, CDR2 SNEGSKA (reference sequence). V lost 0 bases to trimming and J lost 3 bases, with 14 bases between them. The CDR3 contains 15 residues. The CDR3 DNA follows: TGCAGTGCTAGAGATCTAGAATCAACAGACTATGGCTACACCTTC. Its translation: CSARDLESTDYGYTF.

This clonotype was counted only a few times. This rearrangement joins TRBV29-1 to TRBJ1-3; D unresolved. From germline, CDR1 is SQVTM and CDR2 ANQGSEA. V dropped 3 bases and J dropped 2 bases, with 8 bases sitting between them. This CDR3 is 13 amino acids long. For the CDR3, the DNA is TGCAGCGTTGAGAATGCTCCTGGAAACACCATATATTTT. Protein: CSVENAPGNTIYF.

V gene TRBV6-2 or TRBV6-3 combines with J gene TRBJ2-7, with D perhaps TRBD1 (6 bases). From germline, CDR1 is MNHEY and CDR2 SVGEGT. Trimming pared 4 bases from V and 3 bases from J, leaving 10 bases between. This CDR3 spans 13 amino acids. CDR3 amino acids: CASSFGQSYEQYF. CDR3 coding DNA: TGTGCCAGCAGTTTCGGACAGAGCTACGAGCAGTACTTC.

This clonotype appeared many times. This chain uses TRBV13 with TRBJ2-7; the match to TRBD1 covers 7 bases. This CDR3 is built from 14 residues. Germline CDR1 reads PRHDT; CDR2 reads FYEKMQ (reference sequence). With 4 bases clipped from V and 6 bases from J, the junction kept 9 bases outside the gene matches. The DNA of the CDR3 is TGTGCCAGCAGCTCCGGGGACAGTTCTTCCGAGCAGTACTTC. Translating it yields CASSSGDSSSEQYF.

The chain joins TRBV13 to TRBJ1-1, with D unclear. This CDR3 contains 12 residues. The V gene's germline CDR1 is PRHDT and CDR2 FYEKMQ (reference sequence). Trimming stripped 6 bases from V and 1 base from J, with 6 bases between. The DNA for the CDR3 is TGTGCCAGCAGGGCTGGGAACACTGAAGCTTTCTTT. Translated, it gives CASRAGNTEAFF.

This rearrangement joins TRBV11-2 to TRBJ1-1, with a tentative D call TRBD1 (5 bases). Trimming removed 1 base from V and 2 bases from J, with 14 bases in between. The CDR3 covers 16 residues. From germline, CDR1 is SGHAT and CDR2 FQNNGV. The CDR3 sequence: CASSLVGLGTNTEAFF. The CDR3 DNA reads TGTGCCAGCAGCTTAGTTGGATTGGGGACCAACACTGAAGCTTTCTTT.

CDR3 region: CASSWEGNNEQFF. Written as DNA, the CDR3 is TGTGCCAGCAGCTGGGAGGGAAACAATGAGCAGTTCTTC. The chain is built from TRBV7-6 and TRBJ2-1, with 7 nucleotides matching TRBD2. J was trimmed by 5 bases and V by 4 bases; bases with no gene match: 2. The germline CDR1 and CDR2 sequences are SGHVS and FNYEAQ. The CDR3 covers 13 residues. The full variable domain, its missing parts supplied by reference TRBV7-6 and TRBJ2-1, is GAGVSQSPRYKVTKRGQDVALRCDPISGHVSLYWYRQALGQGPEFLTYFNYEAQQDKSGLPNDRFSAERPEGSISTLTIQRTEQRDSAMYRCASSWEGNNEQFFGPGTRLTVL.

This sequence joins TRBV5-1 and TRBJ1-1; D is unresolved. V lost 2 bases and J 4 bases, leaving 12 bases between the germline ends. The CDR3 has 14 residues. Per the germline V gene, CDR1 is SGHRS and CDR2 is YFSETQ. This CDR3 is CASSFEPSVTEAFF. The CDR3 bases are TGCGCCAGCAGCTTCGAGCCCTCAGTCACTGAAGCTTTCTTT. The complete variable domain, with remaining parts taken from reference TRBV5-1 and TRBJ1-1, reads KAGVTQTPRYLIKTRGQQVTLSCSPISGHRSVSWYQQTPGQGLQFLFEYFSETQRNKGNFPGRFSGRQFSNSRSEMNVSTLELGDSALYLCASSFEPSVTEAFFGQGTRLTVV.

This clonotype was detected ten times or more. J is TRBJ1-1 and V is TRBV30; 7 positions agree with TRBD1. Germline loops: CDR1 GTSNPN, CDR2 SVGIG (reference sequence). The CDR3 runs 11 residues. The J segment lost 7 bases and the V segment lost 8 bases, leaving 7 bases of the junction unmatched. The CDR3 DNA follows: TGTGCCGGACTTGACAGGGTTGAAGCTTTCTTT. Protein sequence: CAGLDRVEAFF.

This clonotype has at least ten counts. The DNA of the CDR3 is TGCAGTGCTAGATCTATTCAGGCAGGGTTCTATGGCTACACCTTC. Amino acid sequence: CSARSIQAGFYGYTF. The chain is built from TRBV20-1 and TRBJ1-2; possible D gene TRBD1, 5 bases. This CDR3 is built from 15 residues. V gave up 2 bases and J gave up 4 bases, with 17 bases separating them. CDR1 is DFQATT and CDR2 is SNEGSKA in the germline V gene (reference sequence).

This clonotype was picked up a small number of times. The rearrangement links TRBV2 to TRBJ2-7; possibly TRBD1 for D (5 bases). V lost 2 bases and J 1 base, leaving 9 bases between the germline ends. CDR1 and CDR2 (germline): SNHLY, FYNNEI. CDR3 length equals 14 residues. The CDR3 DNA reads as TGTGCCAGCAGTGAAAGACAGCGTTCCTACGAGCAGTACTTC. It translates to CASSERQRSYEQYF.

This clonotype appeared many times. Here the CDR3 reads CSADLGGYEQFF. DNA of the CDR3: TGCAGTGCAGACCTAGGGGGCTATGAGCAGTTCTTC. This sequence joins TRBV20-1 and TRBJ2-1; TRBD1 agrees at 7 bases. The CDR3 length is 12 residues. Germline-derived CDR1 and CDR2 are DFQATT and SNEGSKA (reference sequence). The trim removed 6 bases at V and 8 bases at J, leaving 7 bases unmatched.

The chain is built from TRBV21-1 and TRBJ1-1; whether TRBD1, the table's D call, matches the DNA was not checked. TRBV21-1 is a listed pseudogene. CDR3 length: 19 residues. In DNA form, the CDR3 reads TGTGCCAGCAGCAAAGCGGGAGTCAGACAGGGTGGATGGGGCACTGAAGCTTTCTTT. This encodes CASSKAGVRQGGWGTEAFF.

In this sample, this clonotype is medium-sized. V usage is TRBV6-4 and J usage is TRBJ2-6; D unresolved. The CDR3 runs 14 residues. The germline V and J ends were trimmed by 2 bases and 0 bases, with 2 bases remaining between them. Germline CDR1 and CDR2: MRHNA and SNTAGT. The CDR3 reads CASSDNSGANVLTF. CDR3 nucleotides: TGTGCCAGCAGTGACAACTCTGGGGCCAACGTCCTGACTTTC.

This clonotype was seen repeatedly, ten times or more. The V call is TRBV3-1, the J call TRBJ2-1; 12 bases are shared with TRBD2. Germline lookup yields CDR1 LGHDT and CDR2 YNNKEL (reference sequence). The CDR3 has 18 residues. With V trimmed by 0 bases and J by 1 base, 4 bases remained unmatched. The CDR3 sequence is CASSQDPSGGASYNEQFF. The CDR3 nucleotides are TGTGCCAGCAGCCAAGACCCTAGCGGGGGGGCTTCCTACAATGAGCAGTTCTTC.

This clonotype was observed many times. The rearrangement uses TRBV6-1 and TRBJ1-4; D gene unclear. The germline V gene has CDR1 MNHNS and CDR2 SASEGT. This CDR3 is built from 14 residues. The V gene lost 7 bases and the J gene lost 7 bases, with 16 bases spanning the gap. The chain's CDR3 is CASTAGSSAEKLFF. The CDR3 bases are TGTGCCAGCACCGCGGGATCGTCGGCTGAAAAACTGTTTTTT.

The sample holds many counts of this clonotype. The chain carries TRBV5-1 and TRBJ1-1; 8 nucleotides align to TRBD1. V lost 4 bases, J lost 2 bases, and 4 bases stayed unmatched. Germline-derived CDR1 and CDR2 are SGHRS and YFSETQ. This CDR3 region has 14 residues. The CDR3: CASSPTGVNTEAFF. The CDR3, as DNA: TGCGCCAGCAGCCCGACAGGGGTTAACACTGAAGCTTTCTTT. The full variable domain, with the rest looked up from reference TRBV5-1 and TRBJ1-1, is KAGVTQTPRYLIKTRGQQVTLSCSPISGHRSVSWYQQTPGQGLQFLFEYFSETQRNKGNFPGRFSGRQFSNSRSEMNVSTLELGDSALYLCASSPTGVNTEAFFGQGTRLTVV.

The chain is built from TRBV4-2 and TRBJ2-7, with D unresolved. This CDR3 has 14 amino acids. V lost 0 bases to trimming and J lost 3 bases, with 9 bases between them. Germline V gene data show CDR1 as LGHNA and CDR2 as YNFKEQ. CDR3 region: CASSQELLSYEQYF. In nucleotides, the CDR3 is TGTGCCAGCAGCCAAGAACTCTTGAGCTACGAGCAGTACTTC.

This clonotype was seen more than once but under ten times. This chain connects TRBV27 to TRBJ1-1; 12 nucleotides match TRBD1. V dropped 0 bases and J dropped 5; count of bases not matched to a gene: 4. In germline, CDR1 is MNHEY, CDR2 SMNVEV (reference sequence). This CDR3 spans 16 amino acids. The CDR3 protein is CASSLSRDRGRTEAFF. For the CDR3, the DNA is TGTGCCAGCAGTTTATCCCGGGACAGGGGGCGAACTGAAGCTTTCTTT.

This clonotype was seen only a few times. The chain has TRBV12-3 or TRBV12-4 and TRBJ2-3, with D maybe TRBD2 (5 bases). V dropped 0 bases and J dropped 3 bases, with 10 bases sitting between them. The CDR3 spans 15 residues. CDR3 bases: TGTGCCAGCAGTTTAGCGGTCACGGGGACAGATACGCAGTATTTT. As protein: CASSLAVTGTDTQYF.